Below, 25 T cell receptor beta chains from the same sample are listed, as sequenced in a study of blood T cell repertoires in COVID-19. This table comes from immunoSEQ multiplex PCR, and its TCRdb copy is limited to in-frame clones, with some not included. Of more than 200,000 clones listed, around 83% are singletons. Sequencing input: peripheral blood. The receptors stem from a woman in her forties or fifties with COVID-19, enrolled during active disease.

V and J are TRBV3-1 (or the pseudogene TRBV3-2) and TRBJ2-2; no clear D. The CDR3 consists of 16 residues. With 5 bases removed from V and 3 bases from J, the gap between germline ends came to 16 bases. Germline lookup yields CDR1 LGHDT and CDR2 YNNKEL (reference sequence). The DNA of the CDR3 is TGTGCCAGCAGCTCCCGTCTCGGGTGGTACACCGGGGAGCTGTTTTTT. This gives the protein CASSSRLGWYTGELFF.

The chain links TRBV19 to TRBJ2-7; 9 bases are a match to TRBD2. CDR1 and CDR2 (germline): LNHDA, SQIVND (reference sequence). V lost 9 bases, J lost 0 bases, and 9 bases stayed unmatched. The CDR3 contains 15 residues. As DNA, the CDR3 is TGTGCCAGATGTGCGGGGCGGGGGGGCTCCTACGAGCAGTACGTC. Its translation: CARCAGRGGSYEQYV.

CDR3 region: CASSSLAVSTDTQYF. CDR3 coding DNA: TGTGCCAGTAGTAGTCTAGCTGTTAGCACAGATACGCAGTATTTT. The V and J genes are TRBV19 and TRBJ2-3; weak D call: TRBD2 (5 bases). In germline, CDR1 is LNHDA, CDR2 SQIVND (reference sequence). Trimming stripped 4 bases from V and 0 bases from J, with 11 bases between. The CDR3 has 15 residues.

This chain links TRBV10-3 with TRBJ1-2, with 9 bases lining up with TRBD1. The germline gives CDR1 ENHRY, CDR2 SYGVKD. CDR3 length equals 14 residues. V trimming: 5 bases; J trimming: 10 bases; junction bases outside the gene matches: 11. For the CDR3, the DNA is TGTGCCATCAGTAACTCGGGACAGGGTTTTTCCTACACCTTC. It yields the protein CAISNSGQGFSYTF.

The genes are TRBV21-1 and TRBJ1-6; TRBD1, the table's D call, lacks a check against the DNA. TRBV21-1 is a known pseudogene. The CDR3 sequence is 15 residues long. CDR3 coding DNA: TGTGCCAGCAGCAACCGACAGCGTTTTTATTCACCCCTCCACTTT. Its protein is CASSNRQRFYSPLHF.

This clone occurred a few times. Written as DNA, the CDR3 is TGCGCCAGCAGTGAGAAGCGGGGGGGCATCTACGAGCAGTACTTC. It yields the protein CASSEKRGGIYEQYF. This rearrangement joins TRBV10-1 to TRBJ2-7, with 10 bases aligning to TRBD2. The V gene's germline CDR1 is WNHNN and CDR2 SYGVQD (reference sequence). The CDR3 is made up of 15 amino acids. V shed 2 bases and J 3 bases; nucleotides not matched to a gene: 4.

The V gene is TRBV7-2, the J gene TRBJ2-1; no reliable D call. Trimming removed 5 bases from V and 0 bases from J, with 17 bases in between. Germline V gene data show CDR1 as SGHTA and CDR2 as FQGNSA. The CDR3 covers 17 residues. The CDR3, as DNA: TGTGCCAGCAGCCCGTATTTAGCTACAAGCTCCTACAATGAGCAGTTCTTC. Translated, it gives CASSPYLATSSYNEQFF.

The V and J genes are TRBV14 and TRBJ1-2; TRBD1 is a possible D gene (5 bases). The CDR3 is 12 amino acids. Looked up from germline, CDR1 is SGHDN and CDR2 is FVKESK. Trimming removed 4 bases at V and 8 bases at J, with 11 bases between. The CDR3: CASSREGRGYTF. CDR3 sequence (DNA): TGTGCCAGCAGCCGGGAGGGGAGGGGCTACACCTTC. Together with reference TRBV14 and TRBJ1-2, the CDR3 gives the full variable domain: EAGVTQFPSHSVIEKGQTVTLRCDPISGHDNLYWYRRVMGKEIKFLLHFVKESKQDESGMPNNRFLAERTGGTYSTLKVQPAELEDSGVYFCASSREGRGYTFGSGTRLTVV.

For the CDR3, the DNA is TGTGCCAGCAGCTCACAGGGTTCTGAAGCTTTCTTT. Translating it yields CASSSQGSEAFF. The rearrangement uses TRBV7-9 and TRBJ1-1, with D maybe TRBD1 (6 bases). The CDR3 extends over 12 amino acids. V was shortened by 4 bases and J by 6 bases, with 9 bases between the two germline ends. Germline lookup yields CDR1 SEHNR and CDR2 FQNEAQ (reference sequence).

The chain combines TRBV5-1 with TRBJ1-2, with unresolved D. The length of the CDR3 is 13 residues. Germline-derived CDR1 and CDR2 are SGHRS and YFSETQ. The germline V and J ends were trimmed by 7 bases and 4 bases, with 14 bases remaining between them. The CDR3 reads CASQPGGGYGYTF. The DNA for the CDR3 is TGCGCCAGCCAACCGGGAGGAGGCTATGGCTACACCTTC.

The rearrangement links TRBV7-8 to TRBJ2-5, with no clear D. This CDR3 is built from 16 residues. Germline V lookup: CDR1 SGHVS, CDR2 FQNEAQ. V lost 5 bases and J 3 bases, leaving 19 bases between the germline ends. The CDR3 is CASSRERLNWEETQYF. The CDR3 bases are TGTGCCAGCAGCCGAGAGAGACTCAATTGGGAAGAGACCCAGTACTTC.

The table lists this clone with a few counts. The rearrangement uses TRBV24-1 and TRBJ2-5, with 7 bases matching TRBD2. Per germline, CDR1 KGHDR and CDR2 SFDVKD. The ends lost 5 bases at V and 3 bases at J; junction bases unmatched: 2. The CDR3 runs 13 residues. As DNA, the CDR3 is TGTGCCACCAGTGTGGGGGGGGAAGAGACCCAGTACTTC. This translates into CATSVGGEETQYF.

The chain has TRBV30 and TRBJ2-6, with TRBD1 identical over 8 bases. The V gene's germline CDR1 is GTSNPN and CDR2 SVGIG (reference sequence). CDR3 length: 17 residues. V dropped 5 bases and J dropped 0; count of bases not matched to a gene: 9. The CDR3 DNA is TGTGCCTGGGCAAATGGACAGGGCATCTCTGGGGCCAACGTCCTGACTTTC. Translated, it gives CAWANGQGISGANVLTF.

This clone appeared once. The chain carries TRBV3-1 (or the pseudogene TRBV3-2) and TRBJ2-5, with TRBD2 matching 9 bases. The CDR3 is 15 amino acids. With V trimmed by 4 bases and J by 4 bases, 7 bases remained unmatched. The germline V gene encodes CDR1 LGHDT and CDR2 YNNKEL (reference sequence). CDR3 coding DNA: TGTGCCAGCAGCCCCACGGGACTAGCTGGAGAGACCCAGTACTTC. Its protein is CASSPTGLAGETQYF.

The genes are TRBV7-3 and TRBJ2-1, with a tentative D call TRBD2 (6 bases). Between the trimmed V and J ends, which lost 2 bases and 4 bases, there was a span of 15 bases. Germline CDR1 is SGHTA and CDR2 is FQGTGA. This CDR3 is built from 16 residues. CDR3 loop: CASSLLGRGYYNEQFF. The CDR3, as DNA: TGTGCCAGCAGCTTACTAGGGCGGGGATATTACAATGAGCAGTTCTTC.

The gene calls are TRBV11-3 and TRBJ2-7; possible D gene TRBD2, 5 bases. V was cut by 5 bases and J by 2 bases, with 7 bases left in between. This CDR3 is 12 amino acids long. Germline V lookup: CDR1 SGHNT, CDR2 YENEEA. The CDR3 region has the DNA TGTGCCAGCAGCCACGGGACCTACGAGCAGTACTTC. Translation: CASSHGTYEQYF.

This chain links TRBV6-6 with TRBJ1-1; 7 nucleotides align to TRBD1. Germline values: CDR1 MNHNY, CDR2 SVGAGI (reference sequence). V trimming: 4 bases; J trimming: 5 bases; junction bases outside the gene matches: 10. CDR3 size: 15 residues. CDR3 in DNA: TGTGCCAGCAGTTCGGAAACAGGGGTGGAAACTGAAGCTTTCTTT. It translates to CASSSETGVETEAFF.

The rearrangement uses TRBV5-1 and TRBJ2-3; D is possibly TRBD2 (6 bases). The CDR3 loop spans 14 amino acids. Trimming took 3 bases from V and 4 from J, leaving 12 bases between them. CDR1 is SGHRS and CDR2 is YFSETQ in the germline V gene. The CDR3 nucleotides read TGCGCCAGCAGCTCCGGCGGGACGGCAGATACGCAGTATTTT. Its translation: CASSSGGTADTQYF.

This chain links TRBV18 with TRBJ2-3; D unclear. Germline assignment: CDR1 KGHSH and CDR2 LQKENI. Trimming removed 3 bases at V and 1 base at J, with 11 bases between. The CDR3 has 15 amino acids. CDR3 coding DNA: TGTGCCAGCTCACCGGGCGTCTCCCGCACAGATACGCAGTATTTT. Its translation: CASSPGVSRTDTQYF.

V and J are TRBV21-1 and TRBJ2-7; TRBD2 reflects the table's D call only, with no check against the DNA. TRBV21-1 represents a pseudogene. This CDR3 contains 14 residues. CDR3 DNA sequence: TGTGCCAGCAGCAAAGTTGGGGGGGCGGGCGAGCAGTACTTC. Protein sequence: CASSKVGGAGEQYF.

V is TRBV2 and J is TRBJ2-3, with D possibly TRBD2 on 7 matching bases. The CDR3 covers 15 residues. Looked up from germline, CDR1 is SNHLY and CDR2 is FYNNEI. The V end lost 3 bases, the J end lost 0 bases, and 10 bases lay between the germline ends. The CDR3 loop is CASSDGGASTDTQYF. The CDR3 region has the DNA TGTGCCAGCAGTGATGGGGGGGCTAGCACAGATACGCAGTATTTT.

This rearrangement joins TRBV9 to TRBJ2-3; D gene uncertain. V was shortened by 3 bases and J by 5 bases, with 10 bases between the two germline ends. This CDR3 region has 13 residues. CDR1 and CDR2 from the germline V gene are SGDLS and YYNGEE. For the CDR3, the DNA is TGTGCCAGCAGCGGCCAGGTGGGAGATACGCAGTATTTT. Encoded protein: CASSGQVGDTQYF. The entire variable domain, with the rest obtained from reference TRBV9 and TRBJ2-3, is as follows: DSGVTQTPKHLITATGQRVTLRCSPRSGDLSVYWYQQSLDQGLQFLIQYYNGEERAKGNILERFSAQQFPDLHSELNLSSLELGDSALYFCASSGQVGDTQYFGPGTRLTVL.

CDR3 residues: CASSGQGPTEAFF. CDR3 nucleotide sequence: TGTGCCAGCAGTGGACAGGGCCCCACTGAAGCTTTCTTT. The V call is TRBV27, the J call TRBJ1-1; 8 nucleotides line up with TRBD1. J gave up 4 bases and V 5 bases, and 3 bases lay outside the gene matches. Germline V gene lookup returns CDR1 MNHEY and CDR2 SMNVEV (reference sequence). The CDR3 is 13 residues long.

This rearrangement joins TRBV19 to TRBJ2-7; 7 bases align to TRBD2. Germline V gives CDR1 LNHDA, CDR2 SQIVND (reference sequence). The CDR3 is 17 residues long. The J segment lost 2 bases and the V segment lost 3 bases, leaving 13 bases of the junction unmatched. The CDR3 is CASSIGSLAAFPYEQYF. The CDR3 region has the DNA TGTGCCAGTAGTATTGGAAGTCTAGCGGCGTTCCCCTACGAGCAGTACTTC.

The genes are TRBV28 and TRBJ1-4; D gene unclear. Trimming took off 6 bases at V and 4 bases at J, with 9 bases between the two ends. This CDR3 contains 13 residues. CDR1 and CDR2 (germline): MDHEN, SYDVKM. Here the CDR3 reads CASSLYINEKLFF. The CDR3 DNA follows: TGTGCCAGCAGCCTATATATTAATGAAAAACTGTTTTTT.